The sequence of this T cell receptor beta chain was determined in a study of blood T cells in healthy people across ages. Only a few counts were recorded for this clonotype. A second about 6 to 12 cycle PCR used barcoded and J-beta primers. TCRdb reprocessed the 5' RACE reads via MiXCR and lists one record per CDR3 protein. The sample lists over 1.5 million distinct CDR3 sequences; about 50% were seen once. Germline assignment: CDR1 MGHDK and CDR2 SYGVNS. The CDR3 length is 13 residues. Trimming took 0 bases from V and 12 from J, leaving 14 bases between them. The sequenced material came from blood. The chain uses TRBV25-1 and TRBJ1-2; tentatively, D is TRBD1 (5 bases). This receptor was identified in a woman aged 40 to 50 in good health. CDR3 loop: CASSEYGQGRNTF. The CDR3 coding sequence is TGTGCCAGCAGTGAATATGGGCAGGGCAGGAACACCTTC.